This T cell receptor (beta chain) was obtained from a study of cytomegalovirus exposure and HLA in healthy donors. For the study at large: Most donors, about 82% of approximately 400 genotyped, fell in the Caucasian-associated ancestry cluster.

13 Jbeta primers and 60 Vbeta primers were used for the PCR. Generated by immunoSEQ multiplex PCR, the TCRdb table keeps only in-frame clones and is missing some. The top ten hold roughly 1.8% of the sample, which has about 160,000 clones, 86% seen once. Study-wide results and limits: A cluster of highly shared sequence variants was likely a sequencing artifact.

Notes on this clone: What it binds is unknown.

This TCR came from a woman between 18 and 29 years old in good health and CMV-seronegative. Sequencing was performed on PBMCs.

The CDR3 DNA reads TGTGCCAGTAGTCTAGGACTAGCGGAGGCCGGGGAGCTGTTTTTT. Translated: CASSLGLAEAGELFF. The V gene is TRBV19, the J gene TRBJ2-2, with 10 bases identical to TRBD2. CDR3 length: 15 amino acids. Germline trimming cut 5 bases from V and 6 bases from J; bases unmatched to any gene: 6. CDR1 is LNHDA, CDR2 SQIVND, per germline (reference sequence).